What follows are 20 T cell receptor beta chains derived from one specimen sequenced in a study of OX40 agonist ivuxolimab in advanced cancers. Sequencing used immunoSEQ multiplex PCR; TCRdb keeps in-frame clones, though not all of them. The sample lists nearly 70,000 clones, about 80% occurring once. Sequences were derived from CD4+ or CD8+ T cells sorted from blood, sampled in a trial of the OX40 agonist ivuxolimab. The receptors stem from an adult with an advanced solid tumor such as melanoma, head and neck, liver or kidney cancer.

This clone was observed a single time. Here the CDR3 DNA reads TGTGCCAGTAGAGTCGGTTTCGGGAAACCCCCGGACACTGAAGCTTTCTTT. Translating it yields CASRVGFGKPPDTEAFF. The chain has TRBV19 and TRBJ1-1; D not resolved. The V end lost 6 bases, the J end lost 3 bases, and 23 bases lay between the germline ends. This CDR3 comprises 17 residues. CDR1 LNHDA and CDR2 SQIVND come from the germline V gene (reference sequence). Variable domain in full (rest from reference TRBV19 and TRBJ1-1): DGGITQSPKYLFRKEGQNVTLSCEQNLNHDAMYWYRQDPGQGLRLIYYSQIVNDFQKGDIAEGYSVSREKKESFPLTVTSAQKNPTAFYLCASRVGFGKPPDTEAFFGQGTRLTVV.

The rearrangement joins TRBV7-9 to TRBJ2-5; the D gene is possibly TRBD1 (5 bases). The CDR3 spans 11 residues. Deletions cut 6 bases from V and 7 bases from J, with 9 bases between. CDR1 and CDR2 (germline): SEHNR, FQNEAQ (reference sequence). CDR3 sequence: CASSFQGTQYF. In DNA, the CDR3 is TGTGCCAGCAGTTTTCAGGGGACCCAGTACTTC.

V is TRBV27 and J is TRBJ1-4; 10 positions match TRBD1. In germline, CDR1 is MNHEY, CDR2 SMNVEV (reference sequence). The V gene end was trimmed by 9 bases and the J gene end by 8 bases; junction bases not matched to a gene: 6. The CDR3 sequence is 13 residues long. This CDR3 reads CARTGGGREKLFF. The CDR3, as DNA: TGTGCCAGGACAGGGGGCGGGAGAGAAAAACTGTTTTTT.

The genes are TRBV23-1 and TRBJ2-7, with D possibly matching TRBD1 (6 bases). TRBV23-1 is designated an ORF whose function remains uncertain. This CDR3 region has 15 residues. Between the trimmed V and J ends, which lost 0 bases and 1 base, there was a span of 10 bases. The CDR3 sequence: CASSQSDQGSYEQYF. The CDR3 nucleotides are TGCGCCAGCAGTCAATCGGACCAGGGGTCCTACGAGCAGTACTTC.

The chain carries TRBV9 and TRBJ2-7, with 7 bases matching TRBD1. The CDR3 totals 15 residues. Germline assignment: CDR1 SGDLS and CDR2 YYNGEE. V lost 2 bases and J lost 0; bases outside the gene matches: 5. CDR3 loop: CASSVQTGTSYEQYF. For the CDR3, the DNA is TGTGCCAGCAGCGTTCAGACAGGGACCTCCTACGAGCAGTACTTC.

The CDR3 nucleotides read TGTGCCAGCAGCTTGGAGATAAAGGCGACAGATACGCAGTATTTT. Protein sequence: CASSLEIKATDTQYF. The rearrangement joins TRBV5-4 to TRBJ2-3; no clear D gene. Germline V lookup: CDR1 SGHNT, CDR2 YYREEE (reference sequence). The CDR3 has 15 amino acids. The germline V and J ends were trimmed by 0 bases and 3 bases, with 11 bases remaining between them.

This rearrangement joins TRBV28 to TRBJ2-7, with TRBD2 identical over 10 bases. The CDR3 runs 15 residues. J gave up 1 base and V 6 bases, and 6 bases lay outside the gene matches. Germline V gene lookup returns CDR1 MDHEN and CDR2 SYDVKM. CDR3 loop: CASSQSSGGSYEQYF. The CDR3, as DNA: TGTGCCAGCAGCCAAAGTAGCGGGGGGTCCTACGAGCAGTACTTC.

CDR3 residues: CASSLGWGRSNTEAFF. In DNA form, the CDR3 reads TGCGCCAGCAGCTTGGGGTGGGGACGCTCGAACACTGAAGCTTTCTTT. V gene TRBV5-1 combines with J gene TRBJ1-1; D might be TRBD1 (5 bases). CDR1 and CDR2 (germline): SGHRS, YFSETQ. V was shortened by 0 bases and J by 1 base, with 13 bases between the two germline ends. There are 16 residues in the CDR3. Combining the CDR3 with reference TRBV5-1 and TRBJ1-1 gives the whole variable domain KAGVTQTPRYLIKTRGQQVTLSCSPISGHRSVSWYQQTPGQGLQFLFEYFSETQRNKGNFPGRFSGRQFSNSRSEMNVSTLELGDSALYLCASSLGWGRSNTEAFFGQGTRLTVV.

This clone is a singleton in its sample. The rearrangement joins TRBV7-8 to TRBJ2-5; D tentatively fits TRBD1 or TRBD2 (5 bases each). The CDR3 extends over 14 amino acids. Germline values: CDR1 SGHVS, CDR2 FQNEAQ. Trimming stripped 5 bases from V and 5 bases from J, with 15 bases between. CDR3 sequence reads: CASSPRDRFETQYF. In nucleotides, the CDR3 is TGTGCCAGCAGCCCCCGGGACCGCTTCGAGACCCAGTACTTC.

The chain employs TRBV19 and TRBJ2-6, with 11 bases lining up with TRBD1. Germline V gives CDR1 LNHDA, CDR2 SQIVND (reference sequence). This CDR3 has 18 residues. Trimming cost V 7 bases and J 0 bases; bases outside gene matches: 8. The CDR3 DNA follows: TGTGCCAGTACCCTGTGGGGACAGGGGGTCTCTGGGGCCAACGTCCTGACTTTC. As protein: CASTLWGQGVSGANVLTF.

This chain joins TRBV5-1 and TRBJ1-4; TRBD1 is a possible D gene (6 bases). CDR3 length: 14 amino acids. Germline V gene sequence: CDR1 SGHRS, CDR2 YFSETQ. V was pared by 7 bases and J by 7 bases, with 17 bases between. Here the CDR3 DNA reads TGCGCCAGCGCTGGACAAACAGGGATTGAAAAACTGTTTTTT. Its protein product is CASAGQTGIEKLFF. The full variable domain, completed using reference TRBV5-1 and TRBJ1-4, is KAGVTQTPRYLIKTRGQQVTLSCSPISGHRSVSWYQQTPGQGLQFLFEYFSETQRNKGNFPGRFSGRQFSNSRSEMNVSTLELGDSALYLCASAGQTGIEKLFFGSGTQLSVL.

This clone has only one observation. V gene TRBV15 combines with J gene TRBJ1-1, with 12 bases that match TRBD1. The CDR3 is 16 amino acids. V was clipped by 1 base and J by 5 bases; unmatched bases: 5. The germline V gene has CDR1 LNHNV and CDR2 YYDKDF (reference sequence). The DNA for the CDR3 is TGTGCCACCAGCAGAGCCCGGGACAGGGGGCAAACTGAAGCTTTCTTT. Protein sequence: CATSRARDRGQTEAFF.

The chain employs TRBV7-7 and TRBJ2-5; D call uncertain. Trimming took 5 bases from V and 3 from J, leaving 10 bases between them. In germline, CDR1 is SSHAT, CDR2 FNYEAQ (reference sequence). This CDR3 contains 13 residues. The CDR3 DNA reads TGTGCCAGCAGCGCCTCCGTGGAAGAGACCCAGTACTTC. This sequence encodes CASSASVEETQYF.

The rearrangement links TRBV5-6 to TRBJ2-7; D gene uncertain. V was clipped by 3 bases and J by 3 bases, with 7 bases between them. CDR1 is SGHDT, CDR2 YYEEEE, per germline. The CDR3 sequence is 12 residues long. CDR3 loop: CASSSTNYEQYF. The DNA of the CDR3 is TGTGCCAGCAGCTCGACAAACTACGAGCAGTACTTC.

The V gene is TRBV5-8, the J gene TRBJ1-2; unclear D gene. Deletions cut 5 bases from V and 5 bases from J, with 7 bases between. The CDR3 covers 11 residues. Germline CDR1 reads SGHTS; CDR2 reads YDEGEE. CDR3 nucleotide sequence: TGTGCCAGCAGGCTGTATTATGGCTACACCTTC. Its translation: CASRLYYGYTF.

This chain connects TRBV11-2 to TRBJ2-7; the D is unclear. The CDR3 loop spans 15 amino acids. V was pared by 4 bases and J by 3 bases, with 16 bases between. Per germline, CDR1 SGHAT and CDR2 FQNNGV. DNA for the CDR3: TGTGCCAGCAGCTCCCGTGGTGAGCCAAACTACGAGCAGTACTTC. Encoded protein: CASSSRGEPNYEQYF.

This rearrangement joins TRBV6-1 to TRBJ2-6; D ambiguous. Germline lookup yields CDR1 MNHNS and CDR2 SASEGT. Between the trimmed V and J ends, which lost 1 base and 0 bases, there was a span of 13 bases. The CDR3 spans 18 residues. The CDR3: CASSEVHVTGSGANVLTF. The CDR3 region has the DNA TGTGCCAGCAGTGAAGTTCATGTGACGGGCTCTGGGGCCAACGTCCTGACTTTC.

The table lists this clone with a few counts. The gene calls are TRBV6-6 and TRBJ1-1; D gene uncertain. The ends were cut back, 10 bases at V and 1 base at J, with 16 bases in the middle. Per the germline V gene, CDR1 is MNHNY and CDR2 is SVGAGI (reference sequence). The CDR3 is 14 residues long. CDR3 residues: CATWGGAANTEAFF. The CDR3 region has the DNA TGTGCCACCTGGGGTGGAGCCGCGAACACTGAAGCTTTCTTT.

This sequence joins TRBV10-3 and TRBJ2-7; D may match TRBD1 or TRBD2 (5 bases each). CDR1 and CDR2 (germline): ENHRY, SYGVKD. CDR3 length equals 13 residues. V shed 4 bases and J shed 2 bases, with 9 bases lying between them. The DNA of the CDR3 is TGTGCCATCAGTGCGCTGGGACCCTACGAGCAGTACTTC. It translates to CAISALGPYEQYF.

The CDR3 spells CASSLMGLTYEQYF. CDR3 in DNA: TGTGCCAGCAGTTTAATGGGGCTAACCTACGAGCAGTACTTC. The rearrangement links TRBV27 to TRBJ2-7; a possible D gene is TRBD1 (5 bases). The CDR3 length is 14 residues. Trimming took 2 bases from V and 2 from J, leaving 10 bases between them. Germline loops: CDR1 MNHEY, CDR2 SMNVEV (reference sequence).